This T cell receptor (beta chain) was profiled in a study of T-cell reconstitution after alpha-beta-depleted transplantation in children. This clonotype was detected a few times. It was with unique molecular identifiers that the TCRbeta library was prepared. Each CDR3 protein is one row after TCRdb ran MiXCR on the PCR reads. The sample consists of 250,000 to 350,000 distinct CDR3 sequences, nearly 10% of them appearing once. There are 11 residues in the CDR3. The germline gives CDR1 SGDLS, CDR2 YYNGEE. V was pared by 4 bases and J by 5 bases, with 5 bases between. The V gene is TRBV9, the J gene TRBJ2-3; D gene ambiguous. Sequenced material: PBMCs from the stem cell graft donor, taken from the stem cell graft. The clonotype originates from a human donor who donated a stem cell graft to a child with SCID. The DNA for the CDR3 is TGTGCCAGCAGCTTCCAAGATACGCAGTATTTT. The encoded protein is CASSFQDTQYF.